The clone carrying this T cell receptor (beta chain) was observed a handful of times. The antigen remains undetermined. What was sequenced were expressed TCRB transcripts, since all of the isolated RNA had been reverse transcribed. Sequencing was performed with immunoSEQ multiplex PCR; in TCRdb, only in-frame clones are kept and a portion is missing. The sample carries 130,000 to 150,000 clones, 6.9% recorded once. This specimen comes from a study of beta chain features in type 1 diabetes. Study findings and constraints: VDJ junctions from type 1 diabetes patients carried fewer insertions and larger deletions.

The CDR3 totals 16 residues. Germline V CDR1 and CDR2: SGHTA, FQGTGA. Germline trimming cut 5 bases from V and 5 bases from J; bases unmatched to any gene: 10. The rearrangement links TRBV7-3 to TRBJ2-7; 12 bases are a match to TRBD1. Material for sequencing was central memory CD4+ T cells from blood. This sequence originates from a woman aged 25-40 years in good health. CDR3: CASSQTAGQGAHEQYF. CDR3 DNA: TGTGCCAGCAGCCAAACCGCGGGACAGGGGGCCCACGAGCAGTACTTC.